What follows describes a single T cell receptor (beta chain). This entry comes from a study of blood T cell repertoires in COVID-19. Study information: Material from acute and convalescent COVID-19 was sourced from the United States, Italy and Spain.

The protocol was immunoSEQ multiplex PCR, while the TCRdb copy is restricted to in-frame clones and leaves out a portion. The sample holds about 230,000 clones, around four fifths seen once. The sequencing input was peripheral blood. This clonotype was sampled from a woman aged 65 to 85 with active or convalescent COVID-19.

The DNA for the CDR3 is TGCGCCAGCAGCCCGGACAGGGGAGTCTTCTCTGGAAACACCATATATTTT. Its translation is CASSPDRGVFSGNTIYF. The chain couples TRBV5-1 to TRBJ1-3; 9 nucleotides agree with TRBD1. Germline CDR1 SGHRS, CDR2 YFSETQ. The V segment lost 4 bases and the J segment 0 bases; nucleotides outside the gene matches: 8. This CDR3 has 17 amino acids.